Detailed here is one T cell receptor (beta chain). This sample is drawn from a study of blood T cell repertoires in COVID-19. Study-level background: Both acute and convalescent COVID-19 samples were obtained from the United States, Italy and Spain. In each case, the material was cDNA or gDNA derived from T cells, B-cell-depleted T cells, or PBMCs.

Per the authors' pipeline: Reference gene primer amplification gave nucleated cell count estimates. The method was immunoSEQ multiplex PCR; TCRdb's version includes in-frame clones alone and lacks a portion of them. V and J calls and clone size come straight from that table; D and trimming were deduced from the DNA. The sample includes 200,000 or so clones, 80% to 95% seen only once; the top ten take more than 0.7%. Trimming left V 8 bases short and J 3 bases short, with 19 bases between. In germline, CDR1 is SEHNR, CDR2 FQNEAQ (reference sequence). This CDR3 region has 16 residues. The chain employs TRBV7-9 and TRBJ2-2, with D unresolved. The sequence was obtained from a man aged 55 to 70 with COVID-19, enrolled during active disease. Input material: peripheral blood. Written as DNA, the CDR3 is TGTGCCAGCCCCACGGTGGCAGGTTCTTACACCGGGGAGCTGTTTTTT. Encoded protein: CASPTVAGSYTGELFF.